This T cell receptor (beta chain) is from a study of T-cell memory formation after mild COVID-19. One entry per CDR3 protein, called by TCRdb with MiXCR from the 5' RACE reads. The sample records roughly 280,000 distinct CDR3 sequences, around 8% being singletons. Deletions cut 0 bases from V and 0 bases from J, with 19 bases between. The CDR3 length is 18 residues. Germline CDR1 and CDR2: SGHDT and YYEEEE. Sequencing was performed on PBMCs or a T cell subset sorted from them (not recorded which). This receptor was identified in a man aged 18 to 29 who had mild COVID-19 (a few samples of this study predate the infection). Cell type and time point are not known. V usage is TRBV5-6 and J usage is TRBJ2-7; D gene unclear. The CDR3 DNA follows: TGTGCCAGCAGCTTGGATAGTAAGGTACAGCTGAGCTCCTACGAGCAGTACTTC. As protein: CASSLDSKVQLSSYEQYF.